This T cell receptor (beta chain) was observed in a study of blood T cell repertoires in COVID-19. Study-level information: Spain, Italy and the United States supplied samples that represented acute and convalescent COVID-19.

The CDR3 has 16 amino acids. Trimming took 2 bases from V and 1 from J, leaving 14 bases between them. The germline gives CDR1 SGHVS, CDR2 FNYEAQ. Adults between roughly 18 and 90 years of age took part from 24 US areas. All recovered Cohort 3 donors got two negative PCRs, got clearance, or saw symptom resolution. Per the study methods: Reference gene primer amplification gave nucleated cell count estimates. The assay was immunoSEQ multiplex PCR, and TCRdb's table has in-frame clones only and misses some. From that table come the V and J calls and clone size; the DNA was used to work out D and trimming. The sample includes fewer than 400,000 clones, 86% of them seen just once.

The chain recombines TRBV7-6 with TRBJ1-1; D is ambiguous. This clonotype was sampled from a man aged 25-45 years who had recovered from COVID-19. Specimen: PBMCs or T cells enriched from blood (not recorded which). CDR3 nucleotide sequence: TGTGCCAGCAGCTTATTTGAGGGCTCGGGGAACACTGAAGCTTTCTTT. Its translation: CASSLFEGSGNTEAFF. Full variable domain (remainder filled in from reference TRBV7-6 and TRBJ1-1): GAGVSQSPRYKVTKRGQDVALRCDPISGHVSLYWYRQALGQGPEFLTYFNYEAQQDKSGLPNDRFSAERPEGSISTLTIQRTEQRDSAMYRCASSLFEGSGNTEAFFGQGTRLTVV.